Listed below are T cell receptor beta chains from one sample, sequenced in a study of spatial heterogeneity in lung cancer. In TCRdb, the 5' RACE reads were re-called with MiXCR into one record per CDR3 protein. The sample lists 3,000 to 4,000 distinct CDR3 sequences; over 9% were seen once. Sample: lung tumor tissue, taken at surgery. These receptors originate from a female donor with early-stage non-small cell lung cancer. CDR3s include the opening cysteine and the closing phenylalanine or tryptophan.

v_call | cdr3_aa
TRBV5-1 | CASSSGQGARNTQYF
TRBV7-9 | CASSFSGDGTEAFF
TRBV5-1 | CASSLATAQAPEQYF
TRBV5-1 | CASSPGRQRVTDTQYF
TRBV5-1 | CASSSRVGLVASEQFF
TRBV6-6 | CASRRRGRGGELFF
TRBV12-3/TRBV12-4 | CASSPGGSGNTIYF
TRBV7-9 | CASSLDLAGSYNEQFF
TRBV24-1 | CATSEGQGRNYGYTF
TRBV12-3/TRBV12-4 | CASSLNGLYGYTF
TRBV6-2/TRBV6-3 | CASSSPVAGGSETQYF
TRBV5-1 | CASSLVGTDREETQYF
TRBV20-1 | CSAPPRDRGTDTQYF
TRBV27 | CASSVQGANYEQYF
TRBV12-3/TRBV12-4 | CASSFGGARGNQPQHF
TRBV5-6 | CASSLGPGTGVTLHF
TRBV6-5 | CASSDTGGGTDTQYF
TRBV7-2 | CASSSQGANTGELFF
TRBV2 | CASSEQGRDTEAFF
TRBV6-2/TRBV6-3 | CASSPGTGGGETQYF
TRBV5-1 | CASSLGGGTGVGEQYF
TRBV12-3/TRBV12-4 | CASSPGRLGPQYF
TRBV9 | CASSVGGAAKNIQYF
TRBV10-3 | CAISPGRPSGANVLTF
TRBV7-2 | CASSSAGVRAWAQYF
TRBV5-5 | CASSTEGARVTYNEQFF
TRBV15 | CATSSRPQGDLFF
TRBV6-1 | CASSEGVSGGPYEQYF
TRBV20-1 | CSASRGSPEAFF
TRBV6-5 | CASRGSWGSTDTQYF
TRBV7-7 | CASSLRLAGANQETQYF
TRBV4-3 | CASSQEKQGTFSYEQYF
TRBV3-1 | CASSQDATDSHEQYF
TRBV5-1 | CASSGSGSSEAFF
TRBV7-9 | CASSFSLNPTDTQYF
TRBV12-3/TRBV12-4 | CASSLSGGFVNEQFF
TRBV5-1 | CASSLRGAPGNTIYF
TRBV7-9 | CASSLVGGYTDTQYF
TRBV18 | CASSPGQGATGELFF
TRBV28 | CASSSEVFYLYF
TRBV7-9 | CASSSRDREYEQYF
TRBV5-4 | CASSTDSHGEQYF
TRBV4-3 | CASSPRTGGLLETGELFF
TRBV12-3/TRBV12-4 | CASSLTDTQYF
TRBV6-5 | CASSLTGTGAYEQYF
TRBV18 | CASSPHPPAVGTDTQYF
TRBV30 | CAWSVGPVSGNTIYF
TRBV19 | CASNPDSGANVLTF
TRBV7-2 | CAGKAGTSTDTQYF
TRBV28 | CASTRHGETQYF
TRBV30 | CAWRVAGERTEAFF
TRBV5-4 | CAVSRSTRTGELFF
TRBV6-6 | CASSGRTGGYVQPQHF
TRBV20-1 | CSAPVPGGGREQYF
TRBV4-1 | CASSQDGWQETQYF